Following are 11 T cell receptor beta chains from one sample sequenced in a study of cytotoxic CD8 clonotypes in ibrutinib-treated CLL. Produced via immunoSEQ multiplex PCR; TCRdb's table is partial and in-frame only. The sample lists around 200,000 clones, more than 75% occurring once. The source material was PBMCs, sampled after 12 months of ibrutinib treatment. The receptors derive from a human donor with chronic lymphocytic leukemia.

V is TRBV27 and J is TRBJ1-2, with a possible D match to TRBD1 (5 bases). The germline V gene has CDR1 MNHEY and CDR2 SMNVEV (reference sequence). The V end lost 5 bases, the J end lost 4 bases, and 20 bases lay between the germline ends. The CDR3 totals 16 residues. CDR3 sequence (DNA): TGTGCCAGCAGTAGAGAGGCGGCGGGGCTGGGCTATGGCTACACCTTC. Translated: CASSREAAGLGYGYTF.

The chain carries TRBV7-6 and TRBJ2-7; the D gene is possibly TRBD2 (5 bases). The CDR3 extends over 17 amino acids. In germline, CDR1 is SGHVS, CDR2 FNYEAQ. The V and J ends lost 0 bases and 1 base respectively, with 16 bases between them. The CDR3 bases are TGTGCCAGCAGCTTAGCCCCGTCAGCGGACGCTTCCTACGAGCAGTACTTC. Residues: CASSLAPSADASYEQYF. Combining the CDR3 with reference TRBV7-6 and TRBJ2-7 gives the whole variable domain GAGVSQSPRYKVTKRGQDVALRCDPISGHVSLYWYRQALGQGPEFLTYFNYEAQQDKSGLPNDRFSAERPEGSISTLTIQRTEQRDSAMYRCASSLAPSADASYEQYFGPGTRLTVT.

The J gene is TRBJ2-1, the V gene TRBV7-9, with 9 bases lining up with TRBD2. The germline V gene has CDR1 SEHNR and CDR2 FQNEAQ (reference sequence). V lost 5 bases and J lost 4; bases outside the gene matches: 9. The CDR3 is 16 residues long. CDR3 protein: CASSPLAGRGYNEQFF. CDR3 nucleotide sequence: TGTGCCAGCAGCCCCCTAGCGGGAAGGGGGTACAATGAGCAGTTCTTC.

The chain links TRBV19 to TRBJ2-7, with 7 bases that match TRBD1. Germline V gene data show CDR1 as LNHDA and CDR2 as SQIVND (reference sequence). There are 11 residues in the CDR3. V dropped 5 bases and J dropped 11; count of bases not matched to a gene: 6. CDR3: CASSAGTEEYF. The CDR3 DNA sequence: TGTGCCAGTAGTGCCGGGACAGAGGAGTACTTC. The full variable domain, in which reference TRBV19 and TRBJ2-7 provide the parts outside the CDR3, is DGGITQSPKYLFRKEGQNVTLSCEQNLNHDAMYWYRQDPGQGLRLIYYSQIVNDFQKGDIAEGYSVSREKKESFPLTVTSAQKNPTAFYLCASSAGTEEYFGPGTRLTVT.

In its sample, this clone was seen a few times. The J gene is TRBJ2-7, the V gene TRBV27; tentative D call: TRBD1 (6 bases). CDR1 is MNHEY and CDR2 is SMNVEV in the germline V gene (reference sequence). V gave up 8 bases and J gave up 4 bases, with 18 bases separating them. The CDR3 length is 14 residues. CDR3 loop: CASRTGLGGYEQYF. In DNA form, the CDR3 reads TGTGCCAGCCGAACAGGGTTAGGGGGTTACGAGCAGTACTTC.

Only a few counts were recorded for this clone. The rearrangement uses TRBV10-3 and TRBJ1-6; D is perhaps TRBD1 (6 bases). The V gene lost 7 bases and the J gene lost 0 bases, with 10 bases spanning the gap. Germline loops: CDR1 ENHRY, CDR2 SYGVKD. The CDR3 has 15 amino acids. The CDR3 bases are TGTGCCATCAAGGGGGGAAGCTCCTATAATTCACCCCTCCACTTT. Its protein product is CAIKGGSSYNSPLHF.

The chain is built from TRBV19 and TRBJ2-5, with a possible D match to TRBD1 (6 bases). This CDR3 has 14 amino acids. V dropped 4 bases and J dropped 5 bases, with 14 bases sitting between them. Germline CDR1 is LNHDA and CDR2 is SQIVND (reference sequence). The CDR3 region is CASSTPGHGETQYF. The CDR3 nucleotides are TGTGCCAGTAGTACGCCGGGACACGGGGAGACCCAGTACTTC.

V usage is TRBV2 and J usage is TRBJ1-4; 7 nucleotides agree with TRBD1. V lost 6 bases to trimming and J lost 8 bases; unmatched junction nucleotides: 9. Germline CDR1 is SNHLY and CDR2 is FYNNEI. This CDR3 region has 14 residues. Written as DNA, the CDR3 is TGTGCCAGCAGCGACAGGACAGGACTAGAAAAACTGTTTTTT. This codes for CASSDRTGLEKLFF.

This chain uses TRBV6-1 with TRBJ2-7, with 10 positions matching TRBD2. The CDR3 extends over 15 amino acids. Looked up from germline, CDR1 is MNHNS and CDR2 is SASEGT. The V segment lost 4 bases and the J segment 2 bases; nucleotides outside the gene matches: 5. As DNA, the CDR3 is TGTGCCAGCAGTGCCCGACTAGCGGGTACCTACGAGCAGTACTTC. Translation gives CASSARLAGTYEQYF.

CDR3 region: CASSYGGQGITYEQYF. CDR3 in DNA: TGTGCCAGCAGTTACGGAGGACAGGGAATTACCTACGAGCAGTACTTC. J is TRBJ2-7 and V is TRBV6-5; 8 bases line up with TRBD1. Germline CDR1 MNHEY, CDR2 SVGAGI. The CDR3 sequence is 16 residues long. J was trimmed by 2 bases and V by 2 bases; bases with no gene match: 8.

A few counts support this clone. The chain joins TRBV7-9 to TRBJ1-3, with D uncertain. V was clipped by 6 bases and J by 4 bases, with 7 bases between them. Per germline, CDR1 SEHNR and CDR2 FQNEAQ (reference sequence). This CDR3 spans 12 amino acids. CDR3: CASRNAGNTIYF. The CDR3 DNA sequence: TGTGCCAGCAGAAACGCCGGAAACACCATATATTTT. Looking up the rest from reference TRBV7-9 and TRBJ1-3 gives the full variable domain: DTGVSQNPRHKITKRGQNVTFRCDPISEHNRLYWYRQTLGQGPEFLTYFQNEAQLEKSRLLSDRFSAERPKGSFSTLEIQRTEQGDSAMYLCASRNAGNTIYFGEGSWLTVV.